The 5 T cell receptor beta chains in this list originate from one sample, sequenced in a study of Graves' ophthalmopathy and Graves' hyperthyroidism. TCR beta CDR3 regions were amplified from RNA transcripts. The authors performed first-round RT-PCR with HTBI primers and then a second-round multiplex PCR. TCRdb re-called the multiplex PCR reads through MiXCR, storing one row per CDR3 protein. The sample consists of fewer than 350,000 distinct CDR3 sequences, roughly a sixth of them appearing once. Sequencing was performed on peripheral blood. These receptors were taken from an adult man with Graves' ophthalmopathy.

The CDR3 sequence is CASSYYPDSNQPQHF. The CDR3 nucleotides are TGTGCCAGCAGTTACTACCCAGATAGCAATCAGCCCCAGCATTTT. The chain employs TRBV6-2 or TRBV6-3 and TRBJ1-5, with unresolved D. Germline assignment: CDR1 MNHEY and CDR2 SVGEGT. This CDR3 is 15 amino acids long. Trimming pared 1 base from V and 0 bases from J, leaving 7 bases between.

This clonotype has a count of ten or more. V and J are TRBV18 and TRBJ1-1; 11 nucleotides match TRBD1. The germline V gene encodes CDR1 KGHSH and CDR2 LQKENI. There are 14 residues in the CDR3. V shed 8 bases and J 4 bases; nucleotides not matched to a gene: 6. CDR3 amino acids: CASSPGTGGTEAFF. CDR3 nucleotide sequence: TGTGCCAGCAGTCCGGGGACAGGGGGCACTGAAGCTTTCTTT.

In regard to this clonotype: A much larger clone differs from this one at a single base, so this may be a read error. The V call is TRBV7-3, the J call TRBJ2-2; tentative D call: TRBD1 (7 bases). The CDR3 is 16 residues long. Germline V gene sequence: CDR1 SGHTA, CDR2 FQGTGA. The chain's CDR3 is CAISPPGGLNTGELSF. CDR3 DNA: TGTGCCATCAGCCCACCAGGGGGGCTAAACACCGGGGAGCTGTCTTTT.

Only one count was recorded for this clonotype. V gene TRBV7-2 combines with J gene TRBJ2-7; D gene uncertain. This CDR3 comprises 14 residues. The V end was cut by 5 bases, the J end by 1 base, with 12 bases between. From germline, CDR1 is SGHTA and CDR2 FQGNSA. Here the CDR3 reads CASSVGANSYEQYF. The CDR3 nucleotides are TGTGCCAGCAGCGTTGGAGCAAATTCCTACGAGCAGTACTTC.

The chain employs TRBV30 and TRBJ2-2; TRBD2 is a possible D gene (5 bases). The CDR3 loop spans 14 amino acids. V was pared by 2 bases and J by 7 bases, with 14 bases between. The V gene's germline CDR1 is GTSNPN and CDR2 SVGIG (reference sequence). The CDR3: CAWSTYGENGELFF. CDR3 DNA sequence: TGTGCCTGGAGTACGTACGGGGAAAACGGGGAGCTGTTTTTT.